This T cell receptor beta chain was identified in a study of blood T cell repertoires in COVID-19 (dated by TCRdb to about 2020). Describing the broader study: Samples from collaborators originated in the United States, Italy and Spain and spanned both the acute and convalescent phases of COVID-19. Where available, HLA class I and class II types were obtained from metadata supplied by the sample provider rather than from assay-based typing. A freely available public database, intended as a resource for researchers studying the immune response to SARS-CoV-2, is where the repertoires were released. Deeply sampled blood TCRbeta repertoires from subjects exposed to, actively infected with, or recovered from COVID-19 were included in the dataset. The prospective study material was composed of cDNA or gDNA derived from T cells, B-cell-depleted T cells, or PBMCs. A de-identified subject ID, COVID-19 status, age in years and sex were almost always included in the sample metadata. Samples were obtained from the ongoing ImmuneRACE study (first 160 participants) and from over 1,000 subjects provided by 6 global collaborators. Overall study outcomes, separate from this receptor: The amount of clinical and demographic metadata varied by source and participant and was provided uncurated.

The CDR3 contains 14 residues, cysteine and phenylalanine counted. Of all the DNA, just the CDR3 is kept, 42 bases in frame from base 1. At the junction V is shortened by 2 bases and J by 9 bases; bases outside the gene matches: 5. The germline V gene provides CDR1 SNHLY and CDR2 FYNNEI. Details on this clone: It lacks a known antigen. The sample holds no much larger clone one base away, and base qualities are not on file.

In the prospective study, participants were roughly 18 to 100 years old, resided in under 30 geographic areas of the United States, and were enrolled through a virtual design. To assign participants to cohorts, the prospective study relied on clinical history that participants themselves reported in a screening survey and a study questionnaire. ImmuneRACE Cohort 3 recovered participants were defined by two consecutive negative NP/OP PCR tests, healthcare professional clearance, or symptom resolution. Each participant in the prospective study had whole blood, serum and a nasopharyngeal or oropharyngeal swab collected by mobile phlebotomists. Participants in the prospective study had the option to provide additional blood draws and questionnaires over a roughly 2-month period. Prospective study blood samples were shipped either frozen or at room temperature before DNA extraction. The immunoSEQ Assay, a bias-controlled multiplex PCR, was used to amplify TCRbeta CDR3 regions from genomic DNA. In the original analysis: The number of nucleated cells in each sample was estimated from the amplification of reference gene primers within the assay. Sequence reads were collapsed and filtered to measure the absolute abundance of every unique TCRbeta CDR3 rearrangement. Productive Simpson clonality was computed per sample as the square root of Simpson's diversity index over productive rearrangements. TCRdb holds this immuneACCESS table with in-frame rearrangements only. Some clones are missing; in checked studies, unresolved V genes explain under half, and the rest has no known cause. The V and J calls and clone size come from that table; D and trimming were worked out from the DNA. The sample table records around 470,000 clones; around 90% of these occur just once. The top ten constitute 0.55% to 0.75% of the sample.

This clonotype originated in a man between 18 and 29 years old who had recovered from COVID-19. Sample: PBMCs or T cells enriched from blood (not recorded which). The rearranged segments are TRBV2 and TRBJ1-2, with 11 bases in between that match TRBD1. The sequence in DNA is TGTGCCAGCAGTGAATCCGGGACAGGGGGAAGCTACACCTTC. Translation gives CASSESGTGGSYTF.